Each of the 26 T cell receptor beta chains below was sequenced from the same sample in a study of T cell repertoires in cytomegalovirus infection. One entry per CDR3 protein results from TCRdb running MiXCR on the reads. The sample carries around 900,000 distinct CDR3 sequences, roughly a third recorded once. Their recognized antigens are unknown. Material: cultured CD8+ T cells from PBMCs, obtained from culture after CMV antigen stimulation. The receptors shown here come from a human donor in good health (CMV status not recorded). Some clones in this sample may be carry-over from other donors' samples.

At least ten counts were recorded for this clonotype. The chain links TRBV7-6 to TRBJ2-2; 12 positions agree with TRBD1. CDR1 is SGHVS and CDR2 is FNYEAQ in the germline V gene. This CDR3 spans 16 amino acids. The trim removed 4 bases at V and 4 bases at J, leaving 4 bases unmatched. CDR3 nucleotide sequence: TGTGCCAGCAGCTGGGACAGGGGGCTAAGCACCGGGGAGCTGTTTTTT. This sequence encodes CASSWDRGLSTGELFF.

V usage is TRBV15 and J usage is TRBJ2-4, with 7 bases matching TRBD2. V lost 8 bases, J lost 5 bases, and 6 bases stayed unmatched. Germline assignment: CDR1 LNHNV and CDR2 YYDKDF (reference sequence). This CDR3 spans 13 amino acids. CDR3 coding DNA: TGTGCCACCCGAAGGGACTACCAAAACATTCAGTACTTC. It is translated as CATRRDYQNIQYF.

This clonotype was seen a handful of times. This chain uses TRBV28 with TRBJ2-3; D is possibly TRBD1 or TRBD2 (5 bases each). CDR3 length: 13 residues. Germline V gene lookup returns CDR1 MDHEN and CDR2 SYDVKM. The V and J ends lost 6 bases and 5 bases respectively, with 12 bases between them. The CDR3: CASSPGHQDTQYF. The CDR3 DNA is TGTGCCAGCAGCCCGGGGCATCAAGATACGCAGTATTTT.

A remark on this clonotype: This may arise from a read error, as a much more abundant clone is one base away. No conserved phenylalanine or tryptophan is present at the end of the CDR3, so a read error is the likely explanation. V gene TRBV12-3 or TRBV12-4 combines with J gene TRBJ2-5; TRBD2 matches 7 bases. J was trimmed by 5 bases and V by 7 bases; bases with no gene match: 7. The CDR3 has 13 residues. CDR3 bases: TGTGCCAGCACCCTTGGGGAGGGGGAGACCCAGTACGTC. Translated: CASTLGEGETQYV.

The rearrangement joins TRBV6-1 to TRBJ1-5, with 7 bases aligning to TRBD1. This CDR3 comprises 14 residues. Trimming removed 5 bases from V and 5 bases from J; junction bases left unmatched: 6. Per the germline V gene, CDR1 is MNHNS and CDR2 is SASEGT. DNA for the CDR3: TGTGCCAGCAGTCCCTTGACAGGGCATCAGCCCCAGCATTTT. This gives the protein CASSPLTGHQPQHF.

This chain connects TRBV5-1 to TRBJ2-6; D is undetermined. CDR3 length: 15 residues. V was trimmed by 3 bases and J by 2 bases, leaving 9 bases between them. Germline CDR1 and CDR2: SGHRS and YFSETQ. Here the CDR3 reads CASSSSGTGANVLTF. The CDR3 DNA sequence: TGCGCCAGCAGCTCTAGTGGAACTGGGGCCAACGTCCTGACTTTC.

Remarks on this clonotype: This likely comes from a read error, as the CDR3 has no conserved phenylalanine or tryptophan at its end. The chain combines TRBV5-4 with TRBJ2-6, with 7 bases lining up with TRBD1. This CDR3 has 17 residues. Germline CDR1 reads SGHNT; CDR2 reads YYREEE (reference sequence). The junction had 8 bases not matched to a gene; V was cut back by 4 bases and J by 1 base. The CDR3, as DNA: TGTGCCAGCAGCCGGGACAGTCTCGTTTCTGGGGCCAACGTCCTGACTTAC. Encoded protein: CASSRDSLVSGANVLTY.

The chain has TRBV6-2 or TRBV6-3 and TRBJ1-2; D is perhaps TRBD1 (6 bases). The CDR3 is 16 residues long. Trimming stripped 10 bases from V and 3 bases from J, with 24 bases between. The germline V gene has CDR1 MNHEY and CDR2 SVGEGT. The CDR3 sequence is CATHGQTNRFDYGYTF. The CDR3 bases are TGTGCCACCCATGGACAGACGAACCGGTTCGACTATGGCTACACCTTC.

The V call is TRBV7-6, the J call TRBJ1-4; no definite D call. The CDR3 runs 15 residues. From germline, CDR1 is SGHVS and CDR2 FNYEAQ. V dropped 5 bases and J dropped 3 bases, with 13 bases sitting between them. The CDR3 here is CASSPSDLSNEKLFF. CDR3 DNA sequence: TGTGCCAGCAGCCCCTCGGATCTATCTAATGAAAAACTGTTTTTT.

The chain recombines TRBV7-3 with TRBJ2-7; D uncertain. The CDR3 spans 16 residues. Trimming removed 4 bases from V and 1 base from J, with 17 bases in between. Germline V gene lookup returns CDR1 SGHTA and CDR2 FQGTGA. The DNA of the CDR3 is TGTGCCAGCAGCTCAGATTCCTCGCCCGGGTCCTACGAGCAGTACGTC. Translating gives CASSSDSSPGSYEQYV.

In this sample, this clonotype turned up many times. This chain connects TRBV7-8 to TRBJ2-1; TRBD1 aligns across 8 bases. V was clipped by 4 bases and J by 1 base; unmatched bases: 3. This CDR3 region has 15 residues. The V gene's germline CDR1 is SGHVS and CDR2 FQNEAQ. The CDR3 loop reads CASSSWTGSYNEQFF. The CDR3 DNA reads TGTGCCAGCAGCTCTTGGACAGGGTCCTACAATGAGCAGTTCTTC. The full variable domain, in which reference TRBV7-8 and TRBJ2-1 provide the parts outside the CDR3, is GAGVSQSPRYKVAKRGQDVALRCDPISGHVSLFWYQQALGQGPEFLTYFQNEAQLDKSGLPSDRFFAERPEGSVSTLKIQRTQQEDSAVYLCASSSWTGSYNEQFFGPGTRLTVL.

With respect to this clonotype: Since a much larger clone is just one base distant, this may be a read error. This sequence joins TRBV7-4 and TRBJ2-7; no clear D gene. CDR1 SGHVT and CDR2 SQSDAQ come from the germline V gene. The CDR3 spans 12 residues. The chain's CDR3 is CAGSLTADEQYF. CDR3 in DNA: TGTGCCGGCAGCCTTACCGCGGACGAGCAGTACTTC.

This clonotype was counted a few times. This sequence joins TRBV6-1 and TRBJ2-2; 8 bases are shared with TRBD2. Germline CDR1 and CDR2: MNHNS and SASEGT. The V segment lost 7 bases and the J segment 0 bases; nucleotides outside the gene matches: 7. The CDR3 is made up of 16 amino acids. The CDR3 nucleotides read TGTGCCAGCACCGGACTAGCTTTCGCGAACACCGGGGAGCTGTTTTTT. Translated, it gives CASTGLAFANTGELFF.

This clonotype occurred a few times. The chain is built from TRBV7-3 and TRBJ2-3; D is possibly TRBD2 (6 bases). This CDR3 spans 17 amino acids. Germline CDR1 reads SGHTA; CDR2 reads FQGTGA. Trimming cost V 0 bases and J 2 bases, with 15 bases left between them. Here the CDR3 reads CASSLTPGLINTDTQYF. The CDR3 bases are TGTGCCAGCAGCTTAACCCCGGGACTGATAAACACAGATACGCAGTATTTT.

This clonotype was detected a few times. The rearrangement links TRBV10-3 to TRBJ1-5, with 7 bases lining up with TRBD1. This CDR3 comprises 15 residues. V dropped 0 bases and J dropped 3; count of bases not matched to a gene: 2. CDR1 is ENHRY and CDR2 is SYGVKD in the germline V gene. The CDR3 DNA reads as TGTGCCATCAGTGAGTCCGGGACAGCCAATCAGCCCCAGCATTTT. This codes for CAISESGTANQPQHF.

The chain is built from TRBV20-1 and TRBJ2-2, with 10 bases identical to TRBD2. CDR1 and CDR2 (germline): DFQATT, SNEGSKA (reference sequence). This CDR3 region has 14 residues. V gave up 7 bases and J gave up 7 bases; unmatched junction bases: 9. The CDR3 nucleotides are TGCAGTGTTCGCAGCGGGGGGGCGCGCGGGGAGCTGTTTTTT. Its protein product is CSVRSGGARGELFF.

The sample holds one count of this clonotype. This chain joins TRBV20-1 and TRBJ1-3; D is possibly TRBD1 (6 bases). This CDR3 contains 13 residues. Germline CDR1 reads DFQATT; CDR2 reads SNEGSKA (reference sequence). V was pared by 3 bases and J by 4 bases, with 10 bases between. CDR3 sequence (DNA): TGCAGTGCTAGCCCGACAGGAGGAAACACCATATATTTT. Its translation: CSASPTGGNTIYF.

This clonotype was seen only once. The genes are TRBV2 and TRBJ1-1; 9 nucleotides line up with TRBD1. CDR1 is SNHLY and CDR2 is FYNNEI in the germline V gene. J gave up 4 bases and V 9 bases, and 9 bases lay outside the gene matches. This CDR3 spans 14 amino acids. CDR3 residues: CAREMGQGGTEAFF. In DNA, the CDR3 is TGTGCCAGAGAAATGGGACAGGGTGGCACTGAAGCTTTCTTT.

The CDR3 DNA reads as TGCAGCGTGCAGGAGAACACCGGGGAGCTGTTTTTT. Amino acids: CSVQENTGELFF. J is TRBJ2-2 and V is TRBV29-1; D is undetermined. Germline V gene sequence: CDR1 SQVTM, CDR2 ANQGSEA. The CDR3 consists of 12 residues. The V end was cut by 6 bases, the J end by 1 base, with 6 bases between.

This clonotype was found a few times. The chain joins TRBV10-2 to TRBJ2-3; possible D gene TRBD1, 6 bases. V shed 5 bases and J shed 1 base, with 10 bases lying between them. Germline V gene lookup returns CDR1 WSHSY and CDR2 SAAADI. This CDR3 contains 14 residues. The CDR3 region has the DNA TGCGCCAGCAGTTCAGGGGAAGGCACAGATACGCAGTATTTT. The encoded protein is CASSSGEGTDTQYF.

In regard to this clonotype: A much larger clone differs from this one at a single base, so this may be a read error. CDR3 nucleotide sequence: TGTGCTACCGAAGGCAACACCGGGGAGCTGTTTTTT. Residues: CATEGNTGELFF. This rearrangement joins TRBV12-3 or TRBV12-4 to TRBJ2-2; D gene ambiguous. The CDR3 is 12 amino acids.

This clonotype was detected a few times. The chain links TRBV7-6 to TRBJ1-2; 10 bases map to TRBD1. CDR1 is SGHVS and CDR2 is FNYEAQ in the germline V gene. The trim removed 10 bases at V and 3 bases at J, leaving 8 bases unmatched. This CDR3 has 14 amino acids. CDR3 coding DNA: TGTGCCACCACTCGGACAGGGGGAGACTATGGCTACACCTTC. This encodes CATTRTGGDYGYTF.

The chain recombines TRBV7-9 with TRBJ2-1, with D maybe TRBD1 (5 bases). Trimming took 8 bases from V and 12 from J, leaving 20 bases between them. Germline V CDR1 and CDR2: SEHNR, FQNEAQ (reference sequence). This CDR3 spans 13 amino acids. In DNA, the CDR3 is TGTGCCAGCGATACGACAGTTTACAATCTGCAGTTCTTC. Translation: CASDTTVYNLQFF. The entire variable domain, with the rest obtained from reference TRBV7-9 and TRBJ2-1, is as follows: DTGVSQNPRHKITKRGQNVTFRCDPISEHNRLYWYRQTLGQGPEFLTYFQNEAQLEKSRLLSDRFSAERPKGSFSTLEIQRTEQGDSAMYLCASDTTVYNLQFFGPGTRLTVL.

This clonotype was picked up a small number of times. CDR3 in DNA: TGTGCCAGTAGTAGCGGGACTTTTGAAGAGACCCAGTACTTC. This gives the protein CASSSGTFEETQYF. The chain joins TRBV19 to TRBJ2-5; D may be TRBD2 (6 bases). This CDR3 is built from 14 residues. V lost 4 bases and J lost 3, with 12 bases in between. The germline V gene encodes CDR1 LNHDA and CDR2 SQIVND (reference sequence).

The CDR3 loop reads CAIRIGGGATDTQYF. The CDR3 DNA is TGTGCCATCAGGATCGGAGGGGGGGCAACAGATACGCAGTATTTT. The V gene is TRBV10-3, the J gene TRBJ2-3, with D possibly TRBD2 on 7 matching bases. V shed 6 bases and J shed 3 bases, with 16 bases lying between them. There are 15 residues in the CDR3. Germline lookup yields CDR1 ENHRY and CDR2 SYGVKD.

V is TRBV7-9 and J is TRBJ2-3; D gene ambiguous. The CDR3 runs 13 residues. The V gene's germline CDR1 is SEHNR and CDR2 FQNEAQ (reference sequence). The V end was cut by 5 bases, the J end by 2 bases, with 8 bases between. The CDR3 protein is CASSPGFTDTQYF. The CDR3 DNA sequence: TGTGCCAGCAGCCCTGGGTTCACAGATACGCAGTATTTT.